This TCR beta chain was identified in a study of T cells in Graves' hyperthyroidism and ophthalmopathy. This clonotype was observed many times. The antigen is not known. It was around 10 ml of fresh peripheral blood that supplied the PBMCs. CDR3 length: 14 residues. Unmatched junction bases numbered 9, after V lost 6 bases and J lost 6 bases. TCR beta CDR3 regions were amplified from RNA. The primer set for the first-round RT-PCR of the TCR CDR3 was HTBI. Using its own MiXCR run on the multiplex PCR reads, TCRdb lists one record per CDR3 protein. The sample holds around 340,000 distinct CDR3 sequences, approximately 17% seen once. Findings and caveats of the study: Stable hyperthyroidism and ophthalmopathy were separated using 13 V-J signatures.

The specimen was blood. This clonotype was sampled from a man younger than 45 with Graves' hyperthyroidism. V is TRBV12-3 or TRBV12-4 and J is TRBJ1-2, with 8 bases that match TRBD1. As DNA, the CDR3 is TGTGCCAGCAGGACAGGGGCTAGAGGGGATGGCTACACCTTC. Translation gives CASRTGARGDGYTF.